This T cell receptor (beta chain) was sequenced in a study of CD8+CD57+ T cells in acquired aplastic anemia. The wider study: Sorted CD4+ plus CD8+ cells gave DNA averaging 3.2 ug. General study points: Sharing between patients and controls was observed for around 30 CD8+ CDR3 sequences.

The germline CDR1 and CDR2 sequences are SGHRS and YFSETQ. V dropped 4 bases and J dropped 7; count of bases not matched to a gene: 7. The CDR3 spans 14 residues. This clonotype was seen ten or more times. Its antigen is unidentified. Template material for TCR beta VDJ and CDR3 profiling consisted of genomic DNA. MiXCR, run by TCRdb on the reads, gives a single entry per CDR3 protein. Here the sample spans about 220,000 distinct CDR3 sequences, 30% to 40% being singletons. The rearrangement links TRBV5-1 to TRBJ2-7, with 11 bases lining up with TRBD1. The TCR was taken from a human donor in good health, serving as a control. The material sequenced was sorted CD4+, CD8+, or CD8+CD57+ T cells (not recorded which) from PBMCs. The CDR3: CASSPAGTGGEQYF. In DNA form, the CDR3 reads TGCGCCAGCAGCCCGGCCGGGACAGGGGGAGAGCAGTACTTC.